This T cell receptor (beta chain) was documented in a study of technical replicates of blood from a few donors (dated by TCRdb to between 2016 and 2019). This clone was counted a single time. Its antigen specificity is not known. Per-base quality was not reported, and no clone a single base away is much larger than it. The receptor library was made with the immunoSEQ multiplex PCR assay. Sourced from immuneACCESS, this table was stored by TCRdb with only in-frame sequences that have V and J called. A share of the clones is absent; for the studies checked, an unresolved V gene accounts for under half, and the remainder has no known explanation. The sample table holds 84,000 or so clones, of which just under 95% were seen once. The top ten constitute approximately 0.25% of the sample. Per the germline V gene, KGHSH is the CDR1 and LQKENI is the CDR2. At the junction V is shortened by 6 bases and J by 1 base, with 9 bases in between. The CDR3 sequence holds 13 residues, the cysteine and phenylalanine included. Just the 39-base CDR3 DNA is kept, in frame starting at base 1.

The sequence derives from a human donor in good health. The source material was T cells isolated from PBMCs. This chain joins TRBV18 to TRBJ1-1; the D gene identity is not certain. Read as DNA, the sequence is TGTGCCAGCTCCTCAGACTCGAACACTGAAGCTTTCTTT. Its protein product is CASSSDSNTEAFF.